The text below deals with one T cell receptor beta chain. The data belong to a study of Graves' ophthalmopathy and Graves' hyperthyroidism. Study overall: The blood sample was drawn at first diagnosis and before any treatment.

Moderately to severely active ophthalmopathy under 3 months, CAS at least 3, NOSPECS at least 4. The germline V gene has CDR1 SGHAT and CDR2 FQNNGV. The CDR3 covers 15 residues. From RNA, the CDR3 regions of TCR beta chains were amplified and sequenced. Second-round multiplex PCR came after a first-round RT-PCR that employed HTBI primers. In TCRdb, the multiplex PCR reads were re-called with MiXCR into one record per CDR3 protein. The sample lists around 600,000 distinct CDR3 sequences, 35% to 50% occurring once. The source of this sequence is an adult man with Graves' ophthalmopathy. Sequences were obtained from peripheral blood. The V call is TRBV11-2, the J call TRBJ2-7, with a weak D call TRBD2 (6 bases). TRBJ2-1 explains the end of the DNA better; the J call may be wrong. The CDR3 DNA reads as TGTGCCAGCAGCTTAAGGAGGGTCTCCTACAATGAGCAGTTCTTC. Encoded protein: CASSLRRVSYNEQFF.